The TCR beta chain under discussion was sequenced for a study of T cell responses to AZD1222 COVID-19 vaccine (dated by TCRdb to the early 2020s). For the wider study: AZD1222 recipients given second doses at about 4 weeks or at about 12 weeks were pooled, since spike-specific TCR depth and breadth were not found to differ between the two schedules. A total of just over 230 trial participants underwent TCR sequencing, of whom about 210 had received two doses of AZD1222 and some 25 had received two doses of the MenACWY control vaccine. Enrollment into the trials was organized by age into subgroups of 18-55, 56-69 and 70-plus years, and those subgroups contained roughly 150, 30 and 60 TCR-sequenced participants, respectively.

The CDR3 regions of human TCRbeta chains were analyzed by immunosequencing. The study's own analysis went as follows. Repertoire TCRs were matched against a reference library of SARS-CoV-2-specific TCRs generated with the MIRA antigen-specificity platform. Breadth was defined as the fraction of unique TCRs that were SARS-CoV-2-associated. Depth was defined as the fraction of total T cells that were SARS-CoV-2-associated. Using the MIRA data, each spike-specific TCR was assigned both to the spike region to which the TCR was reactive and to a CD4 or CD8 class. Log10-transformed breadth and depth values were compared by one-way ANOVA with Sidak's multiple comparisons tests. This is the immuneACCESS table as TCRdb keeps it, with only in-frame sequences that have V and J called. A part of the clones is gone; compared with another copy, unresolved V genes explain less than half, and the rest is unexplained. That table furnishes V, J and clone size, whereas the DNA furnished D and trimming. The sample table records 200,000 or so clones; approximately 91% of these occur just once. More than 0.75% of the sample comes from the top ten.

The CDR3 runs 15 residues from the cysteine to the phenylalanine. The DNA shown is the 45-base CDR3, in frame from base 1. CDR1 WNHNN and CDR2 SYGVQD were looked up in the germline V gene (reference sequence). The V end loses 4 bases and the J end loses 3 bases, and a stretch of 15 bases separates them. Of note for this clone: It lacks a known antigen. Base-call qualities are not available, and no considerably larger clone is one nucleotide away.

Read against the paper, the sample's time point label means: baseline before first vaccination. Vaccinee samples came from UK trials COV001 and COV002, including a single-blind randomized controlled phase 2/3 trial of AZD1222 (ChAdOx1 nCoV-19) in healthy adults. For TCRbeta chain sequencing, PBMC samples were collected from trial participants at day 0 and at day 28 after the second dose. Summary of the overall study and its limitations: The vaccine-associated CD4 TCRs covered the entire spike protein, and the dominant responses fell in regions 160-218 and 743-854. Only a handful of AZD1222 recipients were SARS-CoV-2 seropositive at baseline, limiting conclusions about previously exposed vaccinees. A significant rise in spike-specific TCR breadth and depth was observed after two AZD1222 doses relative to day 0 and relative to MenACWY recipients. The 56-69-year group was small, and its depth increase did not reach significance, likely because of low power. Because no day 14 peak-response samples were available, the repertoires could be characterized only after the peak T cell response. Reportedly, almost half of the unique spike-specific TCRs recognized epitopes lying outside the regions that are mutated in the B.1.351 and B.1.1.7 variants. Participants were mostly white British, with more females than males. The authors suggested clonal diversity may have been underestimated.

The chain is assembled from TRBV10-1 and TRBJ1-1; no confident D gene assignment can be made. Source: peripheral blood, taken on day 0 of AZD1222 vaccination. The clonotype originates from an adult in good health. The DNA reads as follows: TGCGCCAGCAGTGTCTGGAAGGTCGCTTACACTGAAGCTTTCTTT. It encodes CASSVWKVAYTEAFF.